This T cell receptor (beta chain) was identified during a study of T cells expressing NK-cell markers. The overall study: Out of eight donors sequenced, seven tested HCMV-seropositive and the remaining one seronegative.

This clonotype shows up as medium-sized by frequency. CDR1 is DFQATT, CDR2 SNEGSKA, per germline (reference sequence). This CDR3 is 15 amino acids long. 5'RACE template switching with UMIs produced the TCR beta cDNA. TCRdb reprocessed the 5' RACE reads and keeps a single row for each CDR3 protein, giving no DNA. This sample's table has about 5,000 distinct CDR3 sequences. The V call is TRBV20-1, the J call TRBJ2-4. The sequenced sample consisted of blood T cells: a sorted CD56 or NKG2C T cell subset, CD4+ or CD8+ T cells, or bulk PBMC T cells (not recorded which). The TCR comes from a man younger than 30 in good health. The CDR3 reads CSASVDARAKNIQYF.